Listed here are 12 T cell receptor beta chains from one sample, sequenced in a study of blood T cell repertoires in COVID-19. Produced via immunoSEQ multiplex PCR; TCRdb's table is partial and in-frame only. This sample carries under 150,000 clones, around 63% of them seen once, and the ten largest clones take 2% to 2.5%. Sequenced: peripheral blood. These receptors were obtained from a woman aged 70 to 79 with acute or convalescent COVID-19.

This chain links TRBV2 with TRBJ2-1; tentative D call: TRBD2 (6 bases). This CDR3 is 14 amino acids long. Germline CDR1 and CDR2: SNHLY and FYNNEI. Trimming stripped 6 bases from V and 0 bases from J, with 9 bases between. The CDR3 DNA reads TGTGCCAGCAGGCGGGATAACTCCTACAATGAGCAGTTCTTC. It codes for CASRRDNSYNEQFF.

With regard to this clone: Because the CDR3's place on the DNA is in doubt, the DNA is left out and the CDR3 is given as listed by TCRdb. The V call is TRBV3-1 (or the pseudogene TRBV3-2), the J call TRBJ2-2; the table names TRBD2, a call not compared with the DNA. The CDR3 numbers 13 amino acids, ends counted. The germline V gene has CDR1 LGHDT and CDR2 YNNKEL (reference sequence). This CDR3 is CASSPRRAGELFF.

The chain recombines TRBV6-1 with TRBJ1-4, with D perhaps TRBD1 (5 bases). From germline, CDR1 is MNHNS and CDR2 SASEGT. The CDR3 sequence is 14 residues long. Trimming cost V 1 base and J 7 bases, with 10 bases left between them. CDR3 sequence reads: CASSEGWGLEKLFF. The CDR3 DNA reads as TGTGCCAGCAGTGAAGGGTGGGGCCTTGAAAAACTGTTTTTT.

For the CDR3, the DNA is TGTGCCAGCAGCGTCACAGGGGGGAATTCACCCCTCCACTTT. This encodes CASSVTGGNSPLHF. This chain uses TRBV9 with TRBJ1-6; 8 nucleotides line up with TRBD1. The CDR3 loop spans 14 amino acids. The V gene's germline CDR1 is SGDLS and CDR2 YYNGEE. J lost 7 bases, V lost 2 bases, and 2 bases had no gene match.

The chain's CDR3 is CAIRGEKGDYTF. The CDR3 nucleotides read TGTGCCATCAGGGGAGAAAAGGGTGACTACACCTTC. The rearrangement joins TRBV24-1 to TRBJ1-2; D may be TRBD1 (6 bases). Trimming left V 11 bases short and J 10 bases short, with 19 bases between. Germline loops: CDR1 KGHDR, CDR2 SFDVKD. The CDR3 is 12 amino acids.

The CDR3 region is CASSQSFSGELFF. The CDR3 DNA is TGTGCCAGCTCACAGAGCTTCTCCGGGGAGCTGTTTTTT. The V and J genes are TRBV18 and TRBJ2-2, with D hard to call. This CDR3 comprises 13 residues. The V gene lost 4 bases and the J gene lost 6 bases, with 9 bases spanning the gap. The germline V gene encodes CDR1 KGHSH and CDR2 LQKENI.

The chain employs TRBV21-1 and TRBJ2-2; the tabulated D call, TRBD1, remains unverified against the DNA. TRBV21-1 is marked as a pseudogene. The CDR3 sequence is 16 residues long. CDR3 sequence: CASSIIRGIDTGELFF. CDR3 in DNA: TGTGCCAGCAGCATAATAAGGGGCATAGACACCGGGGAGCTGTTTTTT.

This clone occurred a few times. Written as DNA, the CDR3 is TGTGCCAGCAACCCCAAGACAGGGGAAGAAAAACTGTTTTTT. Translated, it gives CASNPKTGEEKLFF. This chain links TRBV6-5 with TRBJ1-4; 8 bases line up with TRBD1. The CDR3 is 14 residues long. Germline CDR1 reads MNHEY; CDR2 reads SVGAGI. The J segment lost 8 bases and the V segment lost 7 bases, leaving 9 bases of the junction unmatched.

This chain connects TRBV29-1 to TRBJ2-3, with D perhaps TRBD2 (5 bases). The CDR3 is made up of 13 amino acids. Trimming removed 0 bases from V and 4 bases from J, with 8 bases in between. The germline CDR1 and CDR2 sequences are SQVTM and ANQGSEA. The CDR3: CSVEEGSADTQYF. The CDR3 nucleotides read TGCAGCGTTGAAGAGGGGAGTGCAGATACGCAGTATTTT.

The chain couples TRBV4-1 to TRBJ2-7; D unresolved. CDR1 is MGHRA and CDR2 is YSYEKL in the germline V gene. The CDR3 length is 13 residues. The V and J ends lost 0 bases and 12 bases respectively, with 15 bases between them. DNA for the CDR3: TGCGCCAGCAGCCAAGACCCCCCCGTGAGTGTGTACTTC. It specifies CASSQDPPVSVYF.

The V call is TRBV7-2, the J call TRBJ2-1; 16 nucleotides line up with TRBD2. J lost 4 bases, V lost 5 bases, and 8 bases had no gene match. CDR1 and CDR2 from the germline V gene are SGHTA and FQGNSA. The CDR3 covers 18 residues. The CDR3 DNA sequence: TGTGCCAGCAGCCCACCGGGACTAGCGGGAGGGATTTACAATGAGCAGTTCTTC. As protein: CASSPPGLAGGIYNEQFF.

The chain uses TRBV12-3 or TRBV12-4 and TRBJ2-2; possibly TRBD2 for D (5 bases). This CDR3 spans 13 amino acids. The V end lost 3 bases, the J end lost 7 bases, and 9 bases lay between the germline ends. The CDR3 DNA follows: TGTGCCAGCAGTTTGGTAGCGAGCGGGGAGCTGTTTTTT. Amino acids: CASSLVASGELFF.